This T cell receptor beta chain was recovered during a study of blood T cell repertoires in COVID-19. Produced via immunoSEQ multiplex PCR; TCRdb's table is partial and in-frame only. The repertoire consists of 110,000 to 150,000 clones, with more than 75% occurring once and the leading ten covering over 5%. V lost 9 bases and J lost 6; bases outside the gene matches: 5. This CDR3 spans 12 amino acids. Germline V gives CDR1 LNHDA, CDR2 SQIVND (reference sequence). The sequenced sample consisted of PBMCs or T cells enriched from blood (not recorded which). V and J are TRBV19 and TRBJ2-3; TRBD1 aligns across 8 bases. This clonotype was sampled from a woman in her forties or fifties who had recovered from COVID-19. CDR3 residues: CARNRGKDTQYF. The CDR3 coding sequence is TGTGCCAGAAACAGGGGGAAGGATACGCAGTATTTT. Full variable domain (outside the CDR3, taken from reference TRBV19 and TRBJ2-3): DGGITQSPKYLFRKEGQNVTLSCEQNLNHDAMYWYRQDPGQGLRLIYYSQIVNDFQKGDIAEGYSVSREKKESFPLTVTSAQKNPTAFYLCARNRGKDTQYFGPGTRLTVL.